The 10 T cell receptor beta chains below come from one sample, sequenced in a study of human T cells and chemical hapten exposure. Via MiXCR, TCRdb re-called the RACE reads, giving one row per CDR3 protein. The data show around 120,000 distinct CDR3 sequences, with about 12% seen just once and more than 1.3% held by the top ten. The time point is: patch test 1, 2 weeks after DPC sensitization. Stated treatment: therapeutic diphenylcyclopropenone sensitization with weekly scalp DPC. This specimen was whole blood, taken in connection with sensitization to the hapten diphenylcyclopropenone (DPC). The source is a woman aged 45-60 years with alopecia areata. Some clones in this sample may be carry-over from other donors' samples.

This clonotype appeared many times. V gene TRBV20-1 combines with J gene TRBJ2-2; D tentatively fits TRBD1 or TRBD2 (5 bases each). Trimming took 6 bases from V and 4 from J, leaving 15 bases between them. The CDR3 contains 14 residues. Germline V gene sequence: CDR1 DFQATT, CDR2 SNEGSKA (reference sequence). This CDR3 reads CSARRRGATGELFF. CDR3 bases: TGCAGTGCCCGGAGGAGAGGGGCCACCGGGGAGCTGTTTTTT.

This chain links TRBV2 with TRBJ1-1, with no clear D. Looked up from germline, CDR1 is SNHLY and CDR2 is FYNNEI. The CDR3 loop spans 13 amino acids. V was pared by 4 bases and J by 1 base, with 7 bases between. CDR3 in DNA: TGTGCCAGCAGTGTTAACAGGAACACTGAAGCTTTCTTT. It codes for CASSVNRNTEAFF.

This clonotype was observed at least ten times. The chain has TRBV29-1 and TRBJ2-2; the match to TRBD2 covers 10 bases. This CDR3 region has 14 residues. Unmatched junction bases numbered 4, after V lost 7 bases and J lost 2 bases. Per germline, CDR1 SQVTM and CDR2 ANQGSEA. CDR3 residues: CSGSGRPNTGELFF. Here the CDR3 DNA reads TGCAGCGGTAGCGGGAGGCCCAACACCGGGGAGCTGTTTTTT.

CDR3 DNA: TGCGCCAGCAGCTCCCGGGCTTACACCGGGGAGCTGTTTTTT. Translated: CASSSRAYTGELFF. This chain uses TRBV5-1 with TRBJ2-2; no clear D. Germline V gives CDR1 SGHRS, CDR2 YFSETQ. The CDR3 loop spans 14 amino acids. The V end lost 3 bases, the J end lost 3 bases, and 9 bases lay between the germline ends.

V and J are TRBV11-2 and TRBJ2-4; D perhaps matches TRBD1 (5 bases). Trimming cost V 6 bases and J 2 bases, with 14 bases left between them. This CDR3 contains 15 residues. Germline loops: CDR1 SGHAT, CDR2 FQNNGV. The CDR3 here is CASRHIRQPKNIQYF. CDR3 in DNA: TGTGCCAGCAGACATATTAGACAGCCCAAAAACATTCAGTACTTC.

This clonotype was counted only a few times. V is TRBV28 and J is TRBJ1-5; no clear D gene. CDR1 is MDHEN, CDR2 SYDVKM, per germline. Trimming pared 5 bases from V and 4 bases from J, leaving 9 bases between. The CDR3 consists of 13 residues. The chain's CDR3 is CASSGESNQPQHF. CDR3 coding DNA: TGTGCCAGCAGTGGGGAATCGAATCAGCCCCAGCATTTT.

V usage is TRBV28 and J usage is TRBJ2-7; D may be TRBD1 or TRBD2 (5 bases each). The CDR3 runs to 14 residues. V dropped 7 bases and J dropped 8 bases, with 21 bases sitting between them. Germline loops: CDR1 MDHEN, CDR2 SYDVKM. CDR3 bases: TGTGCCAGCACCCCCCCGGGACCGCTACGAAAGCAGTACTTC. Its translation is CASTPPGPLRKQYF. Looking up the rest from reference TRBV28 and TRBJ2-7 gives the full variable domain: DVKVTQSSRYLVKRTGEKVFLECVQDMDHENMFWYRQDPGLGLRLIYFSYDVKMKEKGDIPEGYSVSREKKERFSLILESASTNQTSMYLCASTPPGPLRKQYFGPGTRLTVT.

V gene TRBV18 combines with J gene TRBJ1-4; 10 nucleotides align to TRBD1. CDR3 size: 16 residues. The V and J ends lost 5 bases and 7 bases, in that order; junction bases with no gene match: 10. Germline CDR1 reads KGHSH; CDR2 reads LQKENI. The CDR3 spells CASSGSTGTGVEKLFF. CDR3 DNA sequence: TGTGCCAGCTCAGGATCTACCGGGACAGGGGTTGAAAAACTGTTTTTT.

This clonotype was seen a handful of times. The CDR3: CASSPTGFNQPQHF. CDR3 sequence (DNA): TGTGCCAGCTCACCTACAGGGTTCAATCAGCCCCAGCATTTT. This chain connects TRBV18 to TRBJ1-5; possible D gene TRBD1, 6 bases. V lost 3 bases and J lost 3, with 9 bases in between. Germline CDR1 is KGHSH and CDR2 is LQKENI. The CDR3 totals 14 residues.

This sequence joins TRBV27 and TRBJ1-1; the D is unclear. Germline values: CDR1 MNHEY, CDR2 SMNVEV (reference sequence). V shed 2 bases and J shed 1 base, with 14 bases lying between them. The CDR3 extends over 16 amino acids. DNA of the CDR3: TGTGCCAGCAGTTTAATTAACGGACGGAGGAACACTGAAGCTTTCTTT. Translating it yields CASSLINGRRNTEAFF.